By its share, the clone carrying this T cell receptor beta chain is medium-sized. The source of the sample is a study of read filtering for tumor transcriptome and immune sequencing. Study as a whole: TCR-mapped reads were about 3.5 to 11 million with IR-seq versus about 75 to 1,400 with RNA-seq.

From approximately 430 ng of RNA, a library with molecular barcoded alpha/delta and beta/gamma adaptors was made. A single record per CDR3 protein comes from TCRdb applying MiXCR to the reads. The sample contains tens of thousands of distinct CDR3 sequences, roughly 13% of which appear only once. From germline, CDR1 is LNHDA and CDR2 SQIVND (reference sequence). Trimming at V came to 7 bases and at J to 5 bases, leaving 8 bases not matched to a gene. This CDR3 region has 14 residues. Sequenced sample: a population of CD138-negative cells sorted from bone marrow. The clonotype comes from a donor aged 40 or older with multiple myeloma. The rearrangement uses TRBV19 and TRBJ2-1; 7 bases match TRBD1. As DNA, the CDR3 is TGTGCCAGTACCCGGACAGGAGAAAACAATGAGCAGTTCTTC. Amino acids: CASTRTGENNEQFF.